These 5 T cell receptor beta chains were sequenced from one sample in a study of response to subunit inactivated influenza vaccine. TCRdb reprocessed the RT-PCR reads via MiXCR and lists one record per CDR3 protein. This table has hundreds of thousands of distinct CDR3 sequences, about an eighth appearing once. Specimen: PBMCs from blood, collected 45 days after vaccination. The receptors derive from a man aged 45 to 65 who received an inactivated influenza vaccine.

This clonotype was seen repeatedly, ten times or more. CDR3 loop: CASSLGLAGGYTDTQYF. The CDR3 DNA is TGTGCCAGCAGCTTGGGACTAGCGGGAGGCTACACAGATACGCAGTATTTT. The chain links TRBV7-2 to TRBJ2-3; TRBD2 matches 15 bases. The CDR3 length is 17 residues. The V gene end was trimmed by 3 bases and the J gene end by 2 bases; junction bases not matched to a gene: 3. The germline gives CDR1 SGHTA, CDR2 FQGNSA.

The chain's CDR3 is CATSEGPYNSPLHF. The CDR3 DNA reads TGTGCCACCAGTGAGGGCCCCTATAATTCACCCCTCCACTTT. This sequence joins TRBV24-1 and TRBJ1-6; D unclear. Germline CDR1 and CDR2: KGHDR and SFDVKD. This CDR3 comprises 14 residues. Trimming pared 4 bases from V and 2 bases from J, leaving 5 bases between.

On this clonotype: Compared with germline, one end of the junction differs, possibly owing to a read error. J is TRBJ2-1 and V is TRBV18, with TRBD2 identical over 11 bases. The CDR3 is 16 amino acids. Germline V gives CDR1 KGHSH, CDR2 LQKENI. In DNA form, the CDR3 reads TGTACCAGCTCACCAGCCGGGACTAGCGGTTACAATGAGCAGTTCTTC. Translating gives CTSSPAGTSGYNEQFF.

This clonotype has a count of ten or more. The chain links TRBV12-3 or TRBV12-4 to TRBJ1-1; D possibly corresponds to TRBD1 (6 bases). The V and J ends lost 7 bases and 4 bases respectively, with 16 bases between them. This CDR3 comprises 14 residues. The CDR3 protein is CASKGPGGVTEAFF. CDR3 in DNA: TGTGCCAGCAAAGGTCCGGGGGGCGTCACTGAAGCTTTCTTT.

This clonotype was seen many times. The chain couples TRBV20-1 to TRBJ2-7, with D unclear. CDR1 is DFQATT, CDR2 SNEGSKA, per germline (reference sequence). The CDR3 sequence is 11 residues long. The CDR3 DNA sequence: TGCAGCGCCACAAACTCCTACGAGCAGTACTTC. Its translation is CSATNSYEQYF.